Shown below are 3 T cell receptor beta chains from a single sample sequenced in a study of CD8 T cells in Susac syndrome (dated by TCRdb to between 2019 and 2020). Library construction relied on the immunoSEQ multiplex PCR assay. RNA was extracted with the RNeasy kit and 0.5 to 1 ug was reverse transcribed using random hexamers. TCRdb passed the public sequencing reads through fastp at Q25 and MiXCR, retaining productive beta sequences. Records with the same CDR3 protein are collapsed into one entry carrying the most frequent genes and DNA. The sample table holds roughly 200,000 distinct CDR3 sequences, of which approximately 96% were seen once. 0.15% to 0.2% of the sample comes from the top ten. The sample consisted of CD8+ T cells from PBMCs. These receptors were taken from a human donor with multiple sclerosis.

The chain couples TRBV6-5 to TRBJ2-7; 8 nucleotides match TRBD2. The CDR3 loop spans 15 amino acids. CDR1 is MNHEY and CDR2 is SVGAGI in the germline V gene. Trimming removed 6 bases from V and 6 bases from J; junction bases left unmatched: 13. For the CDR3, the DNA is TGTGCCAGCAGCCCACTCGCGGGAGGTGCTGGCGAGCAGTACTTC. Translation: CASSPLAGGAGEQYF.

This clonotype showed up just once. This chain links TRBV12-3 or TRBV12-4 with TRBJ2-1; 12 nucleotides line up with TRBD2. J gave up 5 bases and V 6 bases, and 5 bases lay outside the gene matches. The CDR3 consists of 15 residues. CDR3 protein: CASSRRLAGDNEQFF. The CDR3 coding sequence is TGTGCCAGCAGCCGACGACTAGCGGGGGACAATGAGCAGTTCTTC.

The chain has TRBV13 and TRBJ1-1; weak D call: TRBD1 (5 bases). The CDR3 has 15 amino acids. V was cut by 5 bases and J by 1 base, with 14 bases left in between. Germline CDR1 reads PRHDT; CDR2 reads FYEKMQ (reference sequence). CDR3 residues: CASSRFTGRNTEAFF. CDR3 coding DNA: TGTGCCAGCAGCCGGTTTACAGGCAGGAACACTGAAGCTTTCTTT.